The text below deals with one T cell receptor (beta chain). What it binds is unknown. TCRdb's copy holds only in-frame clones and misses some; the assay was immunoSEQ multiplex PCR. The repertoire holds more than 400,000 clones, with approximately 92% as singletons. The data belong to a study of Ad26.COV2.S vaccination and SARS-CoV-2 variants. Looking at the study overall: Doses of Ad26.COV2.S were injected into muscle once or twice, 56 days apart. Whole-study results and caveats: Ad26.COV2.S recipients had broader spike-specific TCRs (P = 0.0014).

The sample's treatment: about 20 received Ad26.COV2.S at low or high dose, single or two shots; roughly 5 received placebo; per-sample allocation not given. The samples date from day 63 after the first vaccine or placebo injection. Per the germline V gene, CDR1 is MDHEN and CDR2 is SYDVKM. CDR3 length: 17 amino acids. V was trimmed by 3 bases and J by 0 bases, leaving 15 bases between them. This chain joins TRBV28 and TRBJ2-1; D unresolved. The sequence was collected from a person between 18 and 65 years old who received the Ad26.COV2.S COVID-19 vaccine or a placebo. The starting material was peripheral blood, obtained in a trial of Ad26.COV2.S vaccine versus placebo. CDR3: CASSFPPGRSSYNEQFF. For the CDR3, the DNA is TGTGCCAGCAGTTTCCCCCCAGGAAGGAGCTCCTACAATGAGCAGTTCTTC.